The 24 T cell receptor beta chains listed next were all sequenced from one sample in a study of cytomegalovirus exposure and HLA in healthy donors (dated by TCRdb to about 2017). The library was obtained by the immunoSEQ multiplex PCR assay. For the multiplex PCR, a mixture combining 60 forward primers for TCR Vbeta segments and 13 reverse primers for TCR Jbeta segments was used. TCRdb carries this immuneACCESS record with in-frame sequences only. Its versions omit some clonotypes, under half of them owing to an unresolved V gene in the studies checked, with the rest unexplained. The sample table contains under 150,000 clones; only one count was recorded for about four fifths of them. 3.5% to 5.5% of the sample is taken by the ten largest. Sequences were obtained from PBMCs. The source of these receptors is a woman in her forties in good health and CMV-seropositive.

The chain recombines TRBV9 with TRBJ2-7; D perhaps matches TRBD2 (6 bases). Trimming left V 0 bases short and J 2 bases short, with 12 bases between. This CDR3 has 15 residues. The germline V gene has CDR1 SGDLS and CDR2 YYNGEE. The CDR3 protein is CASSVGISGAYEQYF. The CDR3 DNA sequence: TGTGCCAGCAGCGTAGGGATTAGCGGTGCCTACGAGCAGTACTTC.

The chain uses TRBV10-1 and TRBJ1-5; 7 bases fit TRBD1. Per germline, CDR1 WNHNN and CDR2 SYGVQD (reference sequence). CDR3 length: 13 amino acids. J lost 7 bases, V lost 8 bases, and 8 bases had no gene match. CDR3: CASSTGSGQPQHF. CDR3 in DNA: TGCGCCAGCTCGACAGGGAGCGGGCAGCCCCAGCATTTT.

The J gene is TRBJ2-1, the V gene TRBV2; tentatively, D is TRBD2 (5 bases). V was clipped by 7 bases and J by 5 bases, with 9 bases between them. The CDR3 is 12 amino acids. Germline CDR1 reads SNHLY; CDR2 reads FYNNEI. CDR3 sequence: CASKGLNNEQFF. In DNA form, the CDR3 reads TGTGCCAGCAAAGGACTCAACAATGAGCAGTTCTTC.

Only a few counts were recorded for this clone. This chain uses TRBV30 with TRBJ2-7; TRBD1 agrees at 7 bases. Germline-derived CDR1 and CDR2 are GTSNPN and SVGIG (reference sequence). The V segment lost 3 bases and the J segment 3 bases; nucleotides outside the gene matches: 2. The CDR3 is 12 residues long. CDR3 DNA sequence: TGTGCCTGGAGCTACAGGGGCTACGAGCAGTACTTC. Translating it yields CAWSYRGYEQYF.

The chain employs TRBV7-2 and TRBJ1-2; 8 bases are shared with TRBD1. CDR1 is SGHTA and CDR2 is FQGNSA in the germline V gene. The CDR3 length is 14 residues. Losses at the gene ends were 6 bases for V and 8 bases for J; bases not matched to a gene: 11. The DNA of the CDR3 is TGTGCCAGCAGGTCGGCAGGGGGCGCAGGAGGCTACACCTTC. Its translation is CASRSAGGAGGYTF.

This chain connects TRBV10-2 to TRBJ2-7; 12 bases map to TRBD1. V lost 4 bases and J lost 5; bases outside the gene matches: 3. CDR3 length equals 14 residues. Per the germline V gene, CDR1 is WSHSY and CDR2 is SAAADI. The CDR3 DNA sequence: TGCGCCAGCAGTGGAGGGACAGGGGGCGACGAGCAGTACTTC. This codes for CASSGGTGGDEQYF.

The chain carries TRBV6-1 and TRBJ2-7, with D perhaps matching TRBD2 (6 bases). Germline V CDR1 and CDR2: MNHNS, SASEGT. This CDR3 comprises 16 residues. V was shortened by 4 bases and J by 2 bases, with 18 bases between the two germline ends. This CDR3 is CASSVDSGFVPYEQYF. CDR3 sequence (DNA): TGTGCCAGCAGTGTGGATAGCGGTTTTGTCCCCTACGAGCAGTACTTC.

This rearrangement joins TRBV21-1 to TRBJ2-3; TRBD2 is taken as the D call from the table, unchecked against the DNA. TRBV21-1 counts as a pseudogene. The length of the CDR3 is 17 residues. The CDR3 DNA reads TGTGCCAGGGCCCCGTGGCTAGCGGGATTCTACACAGATACGCAGTATTTT. It is translated as CARAPWLAGFYTDTQYF.

The rearrangement joins TRBV23-1 to TRBJ2-7; 8 bases line up with TRBD1. TRBV23-1 is given ORF status, its function remaining uncertain. The CDR3 extends over 16 amino acids. Trimming removed 7 bases from V and 6 bases from J; junction bases left unmatched: 17. The CDR3 loop reads CASNFKWRDRNGEQYF. The CDR3 DNA is TGCGCCAGCAATTTCAAATGGCGGGACAGGAACGGCGAGCAGTACTTC.

The chain recombines TRBV4-3 with TRBJ1-3; D gene unclear. This CDR3 is built from 15 residues. V was clipped by 0 bases and J by 2 bases, with 8 bases between them. Looked up from germline, CDR1 is LGHNA and CDR2 is YSLEER. CDR3 coding DNA: TGCGCCAGCAGCCAAGATCCAGGAACTGGAAACACCATATATTTT. It specifies CASSQDPGTGNTIYF.

A remark on this clone: The identical CDR3 is also encoded by other nucleotide sequences in the sample. The chain uses TRBV29-1 and TRBJ1-2; the D gene is possibly TRBD1 (5 bases). Per the germline V gene, CDR1 is SQVTM and CDR2 is ANQGSEA. The CDR3 sequence is 10 residues long. Trimming cost V 6 bases and J 6 bases, with 8 bases left between them. CDR3 nucleotide sequence: TGCAGCGTAGACAGTGATGGCTACACCTTC. This codes for CSVDSDGYTF. Full variable domain (missing parts from reference TRBV29-1 and TRBJ1-2): SAVISQKPSRDICQRGTSLTIQCQVDSQVTMMFWYRQQPGQSLTLIATANQGSEATYESGFVIDKFPISRPNLTFSTLTVSNMSPEDSSIYLCSVDSDGYTFGSGTRLTVV.

The chain recombines TRBV28 with TRBJ2-3; perhaps TRBD1 as D (6 bases). Germline-derived CDR1 and CDR2 are MDHEN and SYDVKM. The CDR3 is 14 residues long. Trimming cost V 6 bases and J 2 bases, with 12 bases left between them. CDR3: CASSETGTTDTQYF. The CDR3 DNA reads TGTGCCAGCAGCGAGACAGGAACCACAGATACGCAGTATTTT. The variable domain in full, with the rest retrieved from reference TRBV28 and TRBJ2-3, is DVKVTQSSRYLVKRTGEKVFLECVQDMDHENMFWYRQDPGLGLRLIYFSYDVKMKEKGDIPEGYSVSREKKERFSLILESASTNQTSMYLCASSETGTTDTQYFGPGTRLTVL.

This clone was seen only a few times. The V gene is TRBV28, the J gene TRBJ2-1, with D possibly matching TRBD2 (6 bases). The germline V and J ends were trimmed by 3 bases and 7 bases, with 16 bases remaining between them. This CDR3 spans 15 amino acids. Germline CDR1 and CDR2: MDHEN and SYDVKM. The DNA for the CDR3 is TGTGCCAGCAGTTTCATCGGCGTGGGGAGGAATGAGCAGTTCTTC. Protein sequence: CASSFIGVGRNEQFF.

The chain joins TRBV19 to TRBJ2-3; 7 bases are a match to TRBD2. The CDR3 spans 14 residues. Germline CDR1 LNHDA, CDR2 SQIVND (reference sequence). The V and J ends lost 4 bases and 5 bases, in that order; junction bases with no gene match: 6. As DNA, the CDR3 is TGTGCCAGTAGTAGACTAGCCAGAGGAGATACGCAGTATTTT. Amino acids: CASSRLARGDTQYF.

V is TRBV5-1 and J is TRBJ2-3; 8 bases align to TRBD2. This CDR3 comprises 16 residues. The germline CDR1 and CDR2 sequences are SGHRS and YFSETQ. V was clipped by 1 base and J by 2 bases; unmatched bases: 6. DNA for the CDR3: TGCGCCAGCAGCTTGAGCGCGGGAGGCTTCACAGATACGCAGTATTTT. As protein: CASSLSAGGFTDTQYF.

This chain links TRBV4-1 with TRBJ1-1; no firm D call. The CDR3 loop spans 16 amino acids. Germline-derived CDR1 and CDR2 are MGHRA and YSYEKL. V gave up 0 bases and J gave up 3 bases, with 14 bases separating them. CDR3 DNA: TGCGCCAGCAGCCAAGACCCCGTTTGGGCCCACACTGAAGCTTTCTTT. Translation gives CASSQDPVWAHTEAFF.

The chain recombines TRBV7-2 with TRBJ2-7; tentatively, D is TRBD2 (5 bases). Germline loops: CDR1 SGHTA, CDR2 FQGNSA. The V end was cut by 3 bases, the J end by 0 bases, with 9 bases between. The CDR3 consists of 14 residues. CDR3 nucleotides: TGTGCCAGCAGCTTCGGGGAAAGCTCCTACGAGCAGTACTTC. This encodes CASSFGESSYEQYF.

With regard to this clone: An end of the junction does not agree with germline; a read error may underlie this. The rearrangement uses TRBV6-5 and TRBJ1-5, with unresolved D. CDR1 is MNHEY and CDR2 is SVGAGI in the germline V gene. The CDR3 covers 13 residues. The CDR3 sequence: CASSYSERQAQHF. The CDR3 nucleotides are TGTGCCAGCAGTTACTCAGAACGTCAGGCCCAGCATTTT.

J is TRBJ2-7 and V is TRBV29-1; D is perhaps TRBD1 (5 bases). CDR3 length: 13 residues. V was pared by 6 bases and J by 2 bases, with 14 bases between. Germline assignment: CDR1 SQVTM and CDR2 ANQGSEA. CDR3 region: CSVAPRVAYEQYF. The CDR3 region has the DNA TGCAGCGTGGCCCCCAGGGTAGCCTACGAGCAGTACTTC.

The J gene is TRBJ2-5, the V gene TRBV4-2; TRBD1 agrees at 9 bases. With the DNA end fitting TRBJ2-7 better, the J assignment may be wrong. Germline CDR1 and CDR2: LGHNA and YNFKEQ. The CDR3 is made up of 15 amino acids. The CDR3 DNA sequence: TGTGCCAGCAGCCTTACCCGGGACAGGGCCCACGAGCAGTACTTC. Translating it yields CASSLTRDRAHEQYF.

The CDR3 DNA reads as TGCGCCAGCAGCTTAGTGGTCCGGGGCGGGGGGAACAATGAGCAGTTCTTC. Its translation is CASSLVVRGGGNNEQFF. The chain joins TRBV5-1 to TRBJ2-1; 8 bases agree with TRBD2. The CDR3 has 17 amino acids. J was trimmed by 5 bases and V by 2 bases; bases with no gene match: 12. Germline V gives CDR1 SGHRS, CDR2 YFSETQ.

As to this clone: This same CDR3 is encoded by further DNA sequences in the sample. The chain uses TRBV6-5 and TRBJ1-5; 7 nucleotides match TRBD1. Germline V gene lookup returns CDR1 MNHEY and CDR2 SVGAGI. The CDR3 totals 13 residues. After removal of 6 bases from V and 4 bases from J, the junction contained 3 bases not matched to a gene. The CDR3 region has the DNA TGTGCCAGCAGGCAGGGGGGTAATCAGCCCCAGCATTTT. Translated: CASRQGGNQPQHF.

The V and J genes are TRBV11-2 and TRBJ2-1, with 7 nucleotides matching TRBD2. The CDR3 has 15 residues. Trimming removed 7 bases from V and 6 bases from J; junction bases left unmatched: 12. From germline, CDR1 is SGHAT and CDR2 FQNNGV. CDR3 amino acids: CASTSIRGVGNEQFF. The CDR3 DNA reads as TGTGCCAGCACCTCCATACGGGGGGTGGGCAATGAGCAGTTCTTC.

The chain joins TRBV28 to TRBJ2-5; the match to TRBD1 covers 7 bases. With 2 bases clipped from V and 2 bases from J, the junction kept 11 bases outside the gene matches. CDR1 and CDR2 from the germline V gene are MDHEN and SYDVKM. This CDR3 spans 17 amino acids. Written as DNA, the CDR3 is TGTGCCAGCAGTTTAGGCCTAGTAGGGACAGAACAAGAGACCCAGTACTTC. This encodes CASSLGLVGTEQETQYF.